The 28 T cell receptor beta chains in this list originate from one sample, sequenced in a study of metastatic and nonmetastatic thyroid tumors. TCRdb called clones again from the PCR reads with MiXCR. The table lists around 15,000 clones, about 34% of them singletons. Thyroid surgery took place with no prior treatment in any patient. The source material was tumor tissue. These receptors were taken from a male donor with papillary thyroid cancer or a benign thyroid nodule (not recorded which). Some clones in this sample may be carry-over from other donors' samples.

The genes are TRBV13 and TRBJ1-2; D is unresolved. V lost 0 bases, J lost 2 bases, and 7 bases lay in between. Germline-derived CDR1 and CDR2 are PRHDT and FYEKMQ (reference sequence). CDR3 size: 14 residues. The CDR3 coding sequence is TGTGCCAGCAGCTTAGGAGCCTCGAACTATGGCTACACCTTC. It is translated as CASSLGASNYGYTF.

This clone was seen a few times. The chain has TRBV25-1 and TRBJ1-3; a possible D gene is TRBD1 (5 bases). From germline, CDR1 is MGHDK and CDR2 SYGVNS. V was pared by 2 bases and J by 7 bases, with 9 bases between. The CDR3 consists of 13 residues. CDR3: CASSERDLNTIYF. CDR3 coding DNA: TGTGCCAGCAGTGAAAGGGACCTCAACACCATATATTTT.

This chain links TRBV24-1 with TRBJ2-1; tentative D call: TRBD1 (6 bases). V lost 7 bases, J lost 8 bases, and 23 bases lay in between. The germline CDR1 and CDR2 sequences are KGHDR and SFDVKD. The CDR3 runs to 16 residues. This CDR3 reads CATSASNRVQGYEQFF. The CDR3 DNA is TGTGCCACCAGCGCCTCGAACCGCGTACAGGGCTATGAGCAGTTCTTC.

This clone was observed a few times. Given a much more abundant clone one base away, this may be a read error. V and J are TRBV5-6 and TRBJ2-2; no definite D call. CDR3 length equals 16 residues. V lost 4 bases and J 8 bases, leaving 21 bases between the germline ends. Germline V gene sequence: CDR1 SGHDT, CDR2 YYEEEE. The CDR3 reads CASSRLVDEYKGELFF. CDR3 coding DNA: TGTGCCAGCAGCCGACTCGTGGACGAGTATAAGGGGGAGCTGTTTTTT.

The chain employs TRBV7-9 and TRBJ1-1, with D uncertain. V shed 5 bases and J shed 0 bases, with 13 bases lying between them. Per germline, CDR1 SEHNR and CDR2 FQNEAQ (reference sequence). The CDR3 covers 15 residues. CDR3: CASSQFVGVNTEAFF. CDR3 DNA: TGTGCCAGCAGCCAATTTGTTGGGGTGAACACTGAAGCTTTCTTT.

The rearrangement links TRBV5-5 to TRBJ1-2, with a possible D match to TRBD1 (6 bases). The V gene lost 3 bases and the J gene lost 5 bases, with 17 bases spanning the gap. From germline, CDR1 is SGHKS and CDR2 YYEKEE (reference sequence). This CDR3 comprises 15 residues. This CDR3 reads CASSSGTQGAYGYTF. In nucleotides, the CDR3 is TGTGCCAGCAGCTCGGGTACACAGGGTGCTTATGGCTACACCTTC.

The chain combines TRBV20-1 with TRBJ2-7; no reliable D call. The CDR3 totals 11 residues. CDR1 is DFQATT and CDR2 is SNEGSKA in the germline V gene (reference sequence). With 3 bases removed from V and 9 bases from J, the gap between germline ends came to 12 bases. In DNA, the CDR3 is TGCAGTGCTAGCTTTCGGCGTGGGCAGTACTTC. Translated, it gives CSASFRRGQYF.

This rearrangement joins TRBV6-1 to TRBJ1-2; 11 bases match TRBD1. This CDR3 contains 15 residues. Germline CDR1 MNHNS, CDR2 SASEGT. With V trimmed by 9 bases and J by 0 bases, 6 bases remained unmatched. CDR3 protein: CARRTGGYPNYGYTF. For the CDR3, the DNA is TGTGCCAGAAGGACAGGGGGCTACCCTAACTATGGCTACACCTTC.

This clone was seen many times. The chain has TRBV10-1 and TRBJ2-3; 12 bases are shared with TRBD2. V shed 0 bases, J shed 3 bases, and the junction held 10 bases outside the gene matches. Germline V gene lookup returns CDR1 WNHNN and CDR2 SYGVQD (reference sequence). The CDR3 runs to 19 residues. The CDR3 loop is CASSESTLLAGGGTDTQYF. CDR3 bases: TGCGCCAGCAGTGAGTCGACCCTACTAGCGGGAGGAGGAACAGATACGCAGTATTTT.

This clone has at least ten counts. This CDR3 reads CASSLIGTSGTDTQYF. DNA for the CDR3: TGTGCCAGCAGCCTAATTGGGACTAGCGGCACAGATACGCAGTATTTT. This chain links TRBV7-3 with TRBJ2-3, with 10 bases identical to TRBD2. Per germline, CDR1 SGHTA and CDR2 FQGTGA. Losses at the gene ends were 5 bases for V and 1 base for J; bases not matched to a gene: 6. The CDR3 spans 16 residues.

This sequence joins TRBV5-1 and TRBJ1-4, with D perhaps matching TRBD1 (5 bases). The germline V gene encodes CDR1 SGHRS and CDR2 YFSETQ. The CDR3 has 14 amino acids. Deletions cut 5 bases from V and 4 bases from J, with 12 bases between. CDR3 sequence: CASSKSQGNEKLFF. Here the CDR3 DNA reads TGCGCCAGCAGTAAGTCGCAGGGTAATGAAAAACTGTTTTTT.

This clone has more than one count but fewer than ten. One end of the junction does not line up with germline, which may come from a read error. In the same sample, other DNA sequences code for this CDR3. This chain's CDR3 is CASSLGMLTGTTGNTIYF. Written as DNA, the CDR3 is TGTGCCAGCAGCCTTGGCATGTTGACTGGGACAACTGGAAACACCATATACTTT. J is TRBJ1-3 and V is TRBV28; a possible D gene is TRBD1 (6 bases). The germline V gene encodes CDR1 MDHEN and CDR2 SYDVKM. This CDR3 spans 18 amino acids.

This clone came up many times. The V and J genes are TRBV20-1 and TRBJ2-2; TRBD2 aligns across 12 bases. This CDR3 has 18 amino acids. V shed 0 bases, J shed 6 bases, and the junction held 11 bases outside the gene matches. Germline lookup yields CDR1 DFQATT and CDR2 SNEGSKA (reference sequence). Written as DNA, the CDR3 is TGCAGTGCTAGAGATCCCGGGCTAGCGGGGGGGCTCGCCGGGGAGCTGTTTTTT. Its protein product is CSARDPGLAGGLAGELFF.

This clone has only a few counts. V usage is TRBV6-1 and J usage is TRBJ1-6; 9 bases are a match to TRBD1. The CDR3 consists of 14 residues. V shed 6 bases and J 6 bases; nucleotides not matched to a gene: 3. Germline V gene lookup returns CDR1 MNHNS and CDR2 SASEGT. Here the CDR3 DNA reads TGTGCCAGCAGCCCGGACAGGGGTAATTCACCCCTCCACTTT. Translating it yields CASSPDRGNSPLHF.

This clone was counted between two and nine times. V and J are TRBV6-5 and TRBJ2-7, with TRBD1 matching over 8 bases. Trimming took 4 bases from V and 6 from J; bases not matched to a gene: 5. The germline V gene encodes CDR1 MNHEY and CDR2 SVGAGI. The CDR3 runs 13 residues. CDR3 nucleotide sequence: TGTGCCAGCAGTTCCCGCGACAGGGGCGAGCAGTACTTC. It codes for CASSSRDRGEQYF.

This clone was observed at least ten times. This specimen includes other DNA sequences encoding the same CDR3. The V call is TRBV27, the J call TRBJ1-5, with unresolved D. Germline loops: CDR1 MNHEY, CDR2 SMNVEV (reference sequence). Trimming took 7 bases from V and 3 from J, leaving 7 bases between them. This CDR3 has 12 amino acids. The CDR3 sequence: CASNLFNQPQHF. Here the CDR3 DNA reads TGTGCCAGCAACCTCTTCAATCAGCCCCAGCATTTT.

In regard to this clone: A much larger clone differs from this one at a single base, so this may be a read error. This sample also contains other DNA sequences that code for the same CDR3. The V gene is TRBV7-6, the J gene TRBJ2-7, with D perhaps TRBD1 or TRBD2 (6 bases each). Germline CDR1 and CDR2: SGHVS and FNYEAQ. V lost 5 bases and J lost 5, with 19 bases in between. This CDR3 contains 15 residues. Here the CDR3 reads CASSTPAGGRDEQYF. CDR3 nucleotides: TGTGCCAGCAGCACCCCAGCTGGGGGGCGGGACGAGCAGTACTTC.

The chain couples TRBV20-1 to TRBJ1-2; D gene unclear. In germline, CDR1 is DFQATT, CDR2 SNEGSKA (reference sequence). The CDR3 spans 12 residues. CDR3 DNA: TGCAGGGCGGGGTTTAGGGCGGTTGGCTACACCTTC. Translation gives CRAGFRAVGYTF.

This clone is labeled as medium-sized. The V and J genes are TRBV12-3 or TRBV12-4 and TRBJ2-7; D remains ambiguous. This CDR3 is built from 14 residues. Between the trimmed V and J ends, which lost 6 bases and 6 bases, there was a span of 18 bases. As DNA, the CDR3 is TGTGCCAGCAGACCCGGTCCTCAAATTAGCGAGCAGTACTTC. Amino acid sequence: CASRPGPQISEQYF.

This clone was recorded many times. The J gene is TRBJ2-7, the V gene TRBV20-1; 12 bases are a match to TRBD2. The CDR3 length is 13 residues. The germline V gene encodes CDR1 DFQATT and CDR2 SNEGSKA (reference sequence). Trimming removed 2 bases from V and 6 bases from J; junction bases left unmatched: 2. The CDR3 sequence is CSARLAGGLEQYF. The CDR3 DNA follows: TGCAGTGCTAGACTAGCGGGGGGGCTCGAGCAGTACTTC.

Worth noting for this clone: The junction differs from germline at one of its ends, possibly a read error. The CDR3 is CASSSDTNFGYTF. The CDR3 DNA reads TGTGCCAGCAGCAGTGACACTAACTTTGGCTACACCTTC. The rearrangement links TRBV7-2 to TRBJ1-2; D unclear. This CDR3 spans 13 amino acids. Germline V gene lookup returns CDR1 SGHTA and CDR2 FQGNSA.

This rearrangement joins TRBV18 to TRBJ1-1; D ambiguous. Trimming took 3 bases from V and 1 from J, leaving 9 bases between them. In germline, CDR1 is KGHSH, CDR2 LQKENI. CDR3 size: 14 residues. The CDR3 region is CASSPGLGNTEAFF. For the CDR3, the DNA is TGTGCCAGCTCACCGGGATTGGGGAACACTGAAGCTTTCTTT.

This clone occurred once. The V gene is TRBV11-1, the J gene TRBJ2-1; tentatively, D is TRBD2 (5 bases). Trimming removed 0 bases at V and 6 bases at J, with 15 bases between. CDR3 length: 16 amino acids. Germline assignment: CDR1 SGHAT and CDR2 FQDESV (reference sequence). CDR3 in DNA: TGTGCCAGCAGCTTAGCGGTGGGAGCGGTTGGCAATGAGCAGTTCTTC. Translated: CASSLAVGAVGNEQFF.

By proportion, this clone is medium-sized. The J gene is TRBJ2-2, the V gene TRBV6-1, with 7 positions matching TRBD2. V lost 8 bases to trimming and J lost 4 bases; unmatched junction nucleotides: 7. Germline V lookup: CDR1 MNHNS, CDR2 SASEGT. This CDR3 has 14 residues. The CDR3 DNA follows: TGTGCCAGCTTAGGCGGGAGTGGCACCGGGGAGCTGTTTTTT. This encodes CASLGGSGTGELFF.

This clone was observed a handful of times. The chain has TRBV27 and TRBJ1-6; 10 nucleotides match TRBD1. The CDR3 has 15 amino acids. CDR1 is MNHEY and CDR2 is SMNVEV in the germline V gene (reference sequence). Trimming removed 4 bases from V and 9 bases from J; junction bases left unmatched: 6. This CDR3 reads CASSSPGTGVSPLHF. CDR3 DNA sequence: TGTGCCAGCAGTTCCCCCGGGACAGGGGTTTCACCCCTCCACTTT.

The CDR3: CATSDHTENTEAFF. CDR3 nucleotide sequence: TGTGCCACCAGTGACCATACGGAGAACACTGAAGCTTTCTTT. The chain couples TRBV24-1 to TRBJ1-1; D is uncertain. The CDR3 is 14 amino acids. The V gene lost 4 bases and the J gene lost 1 base, with 9 bases spanning the gap. Germline loops: CDR1 KGHDR, CDR2 SFDVKD.

This clone has at least ten counts. V gene TRBV24-1 combines with J gene TRBJ2-5; tentative D call: TRBD2 (8 bases). Germline CDR1 KGHDR, CDR2 SFDVKD. V lost 2 bases, J lost 9 bases, and 30 bases lay in between. The CDR3 extends over 19 amino acids. The CDR3 loop reads CATSDSTGVGSGAARAQYF. CDR3 DNA sequence: TGTGCCACCAGTGATTCAACAGGGGTTGGTAGCGGGGCCGCCCGGGCCCAGTACTTC.

With regard to this clone: One end of the junction varies from germline; a read error may be responsible. V is TRBV7-8 and J is TRBJ2-1; 8 bases line up with TRBD2. The CDR3 extends over 15 amino acids. Germline CDR1 SGHVS, CDR2 FQNEAQ. The CDR3 region has the DNA TGTGCCAGCAGCAGACAGCGGGAGCTGCTCAATGAGCAGTTATTC. Translation: CASSRQRELLNEQLF.